The 7 T cell receptor beta chains below were found in one sample sequenced in a study of blood T cell repertoires in COVID-19 (dated by TCRdb to between 2020 and 2021). Library preparation was by the immunoSEQ multiplex PCR assay. TCRdb limited this immuneACCESS table to in-frame rearrangements with V and J called. A share of clones is missing; checked studies link under half to unresolved V genes, and the rest is unexplained. This sample gives roughly 200,000 clones in total; roughly 90% of them show up just once. The ten largest make up around 2.7% of the sample. What was sequenced was PBMCs or T cells enriched from blood (not recorded which). The origin of the receptors is a woman aged 30 to 39 who had recovered from COVID-19.

The V gene is TRBV29-1, the J gene TRBJ2-5; TRBD2 might be the D (6 bases). Deletions cut 4 bases from V and 4 bases from J, with 13 bases between. Germline values: CDR1 SQVTM, CDR2 ANQGSEA. This CDR3 spans 13 amino acids. The CDR3 spells CSVAPGEGETQYF. DNA for the CDR3: TGCAGCGTTGCTCCGGGGGAAGGAGAGACCCAGTACTTC.

The rearrangement links TRBV3-1 (or the pseudogene TRBV3-2) to TRBJ1-3, with TRBD1 matching over 9 bases. Germline CDR1 is LGHDT and CDR2 is YNNKEL (reference sequence). This CDR3 has 16 residues. V shed 1 base and J 1 base; nucleotides not matched to a gene: 2. For the CDR3, the DNA is TGTGCCAGCAGCCAAGTTGACAGGGGGTCTGGAAACACCATATATTTT. Encoded protein: CASSQVDRGSGNTIYF.

This rearrangement joins TRBV14 to TRBJ1-1; weak D call: TRBD1 (6 bases). The CDR3 loop spans 15 amino acids. The germline gives CDR1 SGHDN, CDR2 FVKESK. V was trimmed by 1 base and J by 10 bases, leaving 19 bases between them. This CDR3 is CASSQAAGVVGTAFF. The CDR3 DNA sequence: TGTGCCAGCAGCCAAGCGGCAGGGGTGGTGGGGACAGCTTTCTTT.

This chain links TRBV7-2 with TRBJ1-5; D possibly corresponds to TRBD1 (6 bases). Trimming took off 4 bases at V and 1 base at J, with 14 bases between the two ends. The germline gives CDR1 SGHTA, CDR2 FQGNSA. The CDR3 has 16 residues. The CDR3 DNA reads TGTGCCAGCAGCTCAGGGGCAGGGAAGAGCAATCAGCCCCAGCATTTT. Protein: CASSSGAGKSNQPQHF.

This clone appeared a single time. The chain uses TRBV5-6 and TRBJ2-4; TRBD1 is a possible D gene (6 bases). Per germline, CDR1 SGHDT and CDR2 YYEEEE. Trimming pared 0 bases from V and 8 bases from J, leaving 18 bases between. CDR3 length: 16 residues. The CDR3 is CASSLAWIRQDDIQYF. The DNA of the CDR3 is TGTGCCAGCAGCTTGGCCTGGATACGACAGGATGACATTCAGTACTTC.

The gene calls are TRBV29-1 and TRBJ1-1, with unresolved D. Trimming left V 5 bases short and J 1 base short, with 20 bases between. The CDR3 is 16 residues long. Per germline, CDR1 SQVTM and CDR2 ANQGSEA. CDR3 sequence (DNA): TGCAGCGTTCGTCTGGAGGGCACGGTACGGAACACTGAAGCTTTCTTT. Translating it yields CSVRLEGTVRNTEAFF.

V and J are TRBV4-1 and TRBJ1-1; TRBD1 might be the D (6 bases). The V end was cut by 0 bases, the J end by 10 bases, with 18 bases between. From germline, CDR1 is MGHRA and CDR2 YSYEKL. The CDR3 contains 15 residues. In nucleotides, the CDR3 is TGCGCCAGCAGCCAAGATGAGGATGCGGCAGGGGTAGCTTTCTTT. Translation gives CASSQDEDAAGVAFF.